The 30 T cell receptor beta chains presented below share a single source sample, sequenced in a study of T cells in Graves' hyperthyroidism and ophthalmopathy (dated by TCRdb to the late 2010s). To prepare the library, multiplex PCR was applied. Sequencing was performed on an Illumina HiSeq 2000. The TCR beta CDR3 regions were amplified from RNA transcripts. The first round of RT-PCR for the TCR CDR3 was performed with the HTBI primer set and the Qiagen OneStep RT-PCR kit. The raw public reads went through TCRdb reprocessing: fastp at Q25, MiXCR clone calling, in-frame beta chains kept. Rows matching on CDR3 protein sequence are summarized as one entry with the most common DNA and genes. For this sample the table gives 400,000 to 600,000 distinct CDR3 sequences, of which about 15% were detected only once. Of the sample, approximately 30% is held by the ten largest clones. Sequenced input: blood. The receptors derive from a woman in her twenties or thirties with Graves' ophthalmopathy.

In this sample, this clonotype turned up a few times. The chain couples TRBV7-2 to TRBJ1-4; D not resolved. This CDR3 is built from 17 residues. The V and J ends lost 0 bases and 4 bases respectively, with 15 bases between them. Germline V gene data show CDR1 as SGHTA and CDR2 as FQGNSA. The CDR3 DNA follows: TGTGCCAGCAGCTTAGCGGATCAGTTAGGAAATAATGAAAAACTGTTTTTT. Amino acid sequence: CASSLADQLGNNEKLFF.

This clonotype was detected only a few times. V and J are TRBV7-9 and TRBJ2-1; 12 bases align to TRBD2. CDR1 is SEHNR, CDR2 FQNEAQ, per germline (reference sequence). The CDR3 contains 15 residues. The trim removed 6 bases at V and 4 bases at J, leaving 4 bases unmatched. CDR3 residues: CASRRTSGKYNEQFF. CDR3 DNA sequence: TGTGCCAGCAGAAGGACTAGCGGGAAATACAATGAGCAGTTCTTC. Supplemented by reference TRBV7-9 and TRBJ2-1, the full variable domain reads DTGVSQNPRHKITKRGQNVTFRCDPISEHNRLYWYRQTLGQGPEFLTYFQNEAQLEKSRLLSDRFSAERPKGSFSTLEIQRTEQGDSAMYLCASRRTSGKYNEQFFGPGTRLTVL.

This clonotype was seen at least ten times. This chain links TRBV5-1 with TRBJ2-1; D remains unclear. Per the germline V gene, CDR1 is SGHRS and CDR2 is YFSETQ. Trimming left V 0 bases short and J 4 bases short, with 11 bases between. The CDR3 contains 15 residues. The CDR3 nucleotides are TGCGCCAGCAGCTTGGCACAAGGGCAGTACAATGAGCAGTTCTTC. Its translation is CASSLAQGQYNEQFF.

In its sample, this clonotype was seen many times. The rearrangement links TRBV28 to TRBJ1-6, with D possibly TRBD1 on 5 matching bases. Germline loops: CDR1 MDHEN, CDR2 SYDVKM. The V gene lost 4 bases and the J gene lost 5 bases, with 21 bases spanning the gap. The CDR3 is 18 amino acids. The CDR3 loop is CASSSAGVWGENNSPLHF. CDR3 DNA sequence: TGTGCCAGCAGTTCCGCCGGGGTTTGGGGGGAGAATAATTCACCCCTCCACTTT.

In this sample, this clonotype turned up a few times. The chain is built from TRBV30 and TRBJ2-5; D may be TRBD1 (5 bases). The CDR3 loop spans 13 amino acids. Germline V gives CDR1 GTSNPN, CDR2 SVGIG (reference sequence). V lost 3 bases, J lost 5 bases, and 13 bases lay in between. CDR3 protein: CAWRDNLGETQYF. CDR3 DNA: TGTGCCTGGAGGGACAACCTTGGGGAGACCCAGTACTTC.

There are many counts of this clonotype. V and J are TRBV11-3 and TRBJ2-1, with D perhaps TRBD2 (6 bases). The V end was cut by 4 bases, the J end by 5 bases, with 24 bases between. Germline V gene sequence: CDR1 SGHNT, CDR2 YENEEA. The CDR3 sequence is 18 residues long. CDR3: CASSSPGLSKTKHNEQFF. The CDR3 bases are TGTGCCAGCAGCTCCCCGGGACTCTCTAAAACTAAGCACAATGAGCAGTTCTTC.

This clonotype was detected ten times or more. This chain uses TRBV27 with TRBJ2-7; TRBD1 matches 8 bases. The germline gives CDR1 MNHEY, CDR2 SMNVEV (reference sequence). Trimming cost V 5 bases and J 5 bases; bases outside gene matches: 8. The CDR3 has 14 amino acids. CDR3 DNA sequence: TGTGCCAGCAGTCTAGACCAGGGGGCGGACGAGCAGTACTTC. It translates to CASSLDQGADEQYF.

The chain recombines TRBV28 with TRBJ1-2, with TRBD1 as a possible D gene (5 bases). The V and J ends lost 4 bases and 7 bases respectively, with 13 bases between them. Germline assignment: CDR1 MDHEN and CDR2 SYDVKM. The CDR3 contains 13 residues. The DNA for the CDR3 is TGTGCCAGCAGTTCCCCACAGGAGGGTGGCTACACCTTC. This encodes CASSSPQEGGYTF.

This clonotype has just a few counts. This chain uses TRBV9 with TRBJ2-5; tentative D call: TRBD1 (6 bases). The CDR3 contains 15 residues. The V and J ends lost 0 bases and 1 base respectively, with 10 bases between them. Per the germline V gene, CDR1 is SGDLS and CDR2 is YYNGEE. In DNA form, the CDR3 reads TGTGCCAGCAGCGTAGGAGTAGGGGGCCAAGAGACCCAGTACTTC. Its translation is CASSVGVGGQETQYF. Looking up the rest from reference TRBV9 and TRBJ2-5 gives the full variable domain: DSGVTQTPKHLITATGQRVTLRCSPRSGDLSVYWYQQSLDQGLQFLIQYYNGEERAKGNILERFSAQQFPDLHSELNLSSLELGDSALYFCASSVGVGGQETQYFGPGTRLLVL.

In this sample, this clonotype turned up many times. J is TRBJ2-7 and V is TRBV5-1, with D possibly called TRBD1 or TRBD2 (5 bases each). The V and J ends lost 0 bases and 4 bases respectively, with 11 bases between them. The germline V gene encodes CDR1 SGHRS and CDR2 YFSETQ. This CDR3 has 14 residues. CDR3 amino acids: CASSLEGREYEQYF. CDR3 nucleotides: TGCGCCAGCAGCTTGGAGGGCAGGGAGTACGAGCAGTACTTC.

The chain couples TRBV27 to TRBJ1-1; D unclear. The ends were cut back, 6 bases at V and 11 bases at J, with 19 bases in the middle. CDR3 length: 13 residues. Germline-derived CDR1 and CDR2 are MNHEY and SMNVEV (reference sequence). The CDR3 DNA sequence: TGTGCCAGCAGCCCCCTTCCCCTACGGTGGGCTTTCTTT. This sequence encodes CASSPLPLRWAFF.

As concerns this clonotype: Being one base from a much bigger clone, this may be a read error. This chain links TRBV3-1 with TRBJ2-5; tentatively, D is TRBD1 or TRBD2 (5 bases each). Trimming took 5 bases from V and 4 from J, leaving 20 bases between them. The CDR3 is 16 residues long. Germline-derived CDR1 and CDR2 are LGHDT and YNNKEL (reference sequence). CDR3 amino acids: CASSADDAPGRETQYF. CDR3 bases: TGTGCCAGCAGCGCCGATGACGCGCCAGGGAGAGAGACCCAGTACTTC.

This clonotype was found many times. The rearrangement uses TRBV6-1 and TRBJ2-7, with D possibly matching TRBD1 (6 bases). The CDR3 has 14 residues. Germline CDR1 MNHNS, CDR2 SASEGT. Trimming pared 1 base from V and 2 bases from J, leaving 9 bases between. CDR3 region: CASSEVRTAYEQYF. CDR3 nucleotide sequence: TGTGCCAGCAGTGAAGTTCGGACAGCCTACGAGCAGTACTTC.

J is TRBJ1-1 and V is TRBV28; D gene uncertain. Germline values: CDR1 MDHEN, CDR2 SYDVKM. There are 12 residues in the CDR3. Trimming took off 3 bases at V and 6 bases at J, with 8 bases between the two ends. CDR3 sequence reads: CASSFRSAEAFF. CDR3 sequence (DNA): TGTGCCAGCAGTTTCAGGTCCGCTGAAGCTTTCTTT.

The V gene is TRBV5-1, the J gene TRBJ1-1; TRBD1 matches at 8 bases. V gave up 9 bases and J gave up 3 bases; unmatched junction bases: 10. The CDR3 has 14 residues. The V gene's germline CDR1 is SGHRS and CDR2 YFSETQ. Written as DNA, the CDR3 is TGCGCCACCACAAAGGACAGGGCGGACACTGAAGCTTTCTTT. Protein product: CATTKDRADTEAFF.

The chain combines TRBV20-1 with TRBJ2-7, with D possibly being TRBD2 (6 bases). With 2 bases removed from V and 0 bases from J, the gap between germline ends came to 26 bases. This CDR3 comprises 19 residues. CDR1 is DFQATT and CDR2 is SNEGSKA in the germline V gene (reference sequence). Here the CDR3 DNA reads TGCAGTGCTAGACCCGCGTCGGGAGCCGAGGGCTACTCCTCCTACGAGCAGTACTTC. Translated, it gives CSARPASGAEGYSSYEQYF.

This CDR3 reads CASIRGGSYEQYF. In nucleotides, the CDR3 is TGTGCCAGTATAAGGGGGGGCTCCTACGAGCAGTACTTC. The chain carries TRBV19 and TRBJ2-7; perhaps TRBD2 as D (7 bases). Germline V CDR1 and CDR2: LNHDA, SQIVND (reference sequence). With 7 bases removed from V and 0 bases from J, the gap between germline ends came to 10 bases. The CDR3 totals 13 residues.

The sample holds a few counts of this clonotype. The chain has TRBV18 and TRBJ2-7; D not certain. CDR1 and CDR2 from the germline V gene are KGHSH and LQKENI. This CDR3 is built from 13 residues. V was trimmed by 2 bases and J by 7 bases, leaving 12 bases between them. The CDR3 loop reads CASSPDLLEEQYF. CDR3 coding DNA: TGTGCCAGCTCACCAGATTTGCTAGAAGAGCAGTACTTC. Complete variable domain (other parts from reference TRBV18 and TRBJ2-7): NAGVMQNPRHLVRRRGQEARLRCSPMKGHSHVYWYRQLPEEGLKFMVYLQKENIIDESGMPKERFSAEFPKEGPSILRIQQVVRGDSAAYFCASSPDLLEEQYFGPGTRLTVT.

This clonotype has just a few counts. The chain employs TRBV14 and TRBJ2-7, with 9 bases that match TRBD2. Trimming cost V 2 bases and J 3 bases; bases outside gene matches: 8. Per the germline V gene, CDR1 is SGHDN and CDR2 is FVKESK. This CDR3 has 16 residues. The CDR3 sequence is CASSQFGRTSDYEQYF. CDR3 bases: TGTGCCAGCAGCCAATTTGGAAGGACTAGCGACTACGAGCAGTACTTC. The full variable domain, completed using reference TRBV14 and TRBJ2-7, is EAGVTQFPSHSVIEKGQTVTLRCDPISGHDNLYWYRRVMGKEIKFLLHFVKESKQDESGMPNNRFLAERTGGTYSTLKVQPAELEDSGVYFCASSQFGRTSDYEQYFGPGTRLTVT.

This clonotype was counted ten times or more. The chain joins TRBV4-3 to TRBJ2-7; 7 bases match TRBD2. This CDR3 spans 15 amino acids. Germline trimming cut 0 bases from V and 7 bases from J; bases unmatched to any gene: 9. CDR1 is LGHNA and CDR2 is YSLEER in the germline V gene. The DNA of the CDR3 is TGCGCCAGCAGCCAAGATGGGGCGGGAGTTGGGGAGCAGTACTTC. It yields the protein CASSQDGAGVGEQYF.

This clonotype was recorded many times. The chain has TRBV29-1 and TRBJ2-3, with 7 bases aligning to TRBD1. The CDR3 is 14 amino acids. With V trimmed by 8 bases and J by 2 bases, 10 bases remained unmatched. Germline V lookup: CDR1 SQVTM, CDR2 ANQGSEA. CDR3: CSIEDREVTDTQYF. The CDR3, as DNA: TGCAGCATCGAAGACAGGGAAGTCACAGATACGCAGTATTTT.

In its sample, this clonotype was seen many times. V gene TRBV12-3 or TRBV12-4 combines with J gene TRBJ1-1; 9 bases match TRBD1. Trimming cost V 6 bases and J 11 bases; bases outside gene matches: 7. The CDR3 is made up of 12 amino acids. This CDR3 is CASSPQGARAFF. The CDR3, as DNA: TGTGCCAGCAGCCCACAGGGGGCGCGGGCTTTCTTT.

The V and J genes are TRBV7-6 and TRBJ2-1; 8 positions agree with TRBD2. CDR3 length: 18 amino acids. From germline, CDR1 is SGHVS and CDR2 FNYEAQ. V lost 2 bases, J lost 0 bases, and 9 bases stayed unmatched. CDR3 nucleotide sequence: TGTGCCAGCAGCTTATTCCCGGGGGGGACTTCCTCCTACAATGAGCAGTTCTTC. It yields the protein CASSLFPGGTSSYNEQFF. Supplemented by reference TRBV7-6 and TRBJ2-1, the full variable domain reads GAGVSQSPRYKVTKRGQDVALRCDPISGHVSLYWYRQALGQGPEFLTYFNYEAQQDKSGLPNDRFSAERPEGSISTLTIQRTEQRDSAMYRCASSLFPGGTSSYNEQFFGPGTRLTVL.

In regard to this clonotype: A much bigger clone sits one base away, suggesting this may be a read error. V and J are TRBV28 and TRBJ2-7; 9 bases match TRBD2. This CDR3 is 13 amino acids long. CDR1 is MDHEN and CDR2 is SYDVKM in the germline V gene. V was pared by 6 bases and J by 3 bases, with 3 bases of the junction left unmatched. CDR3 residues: CASRTSGLYEQYF. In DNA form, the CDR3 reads TGTGCCAGCAGGACTAGCGGACTCTACGAGCAGTACTTC.

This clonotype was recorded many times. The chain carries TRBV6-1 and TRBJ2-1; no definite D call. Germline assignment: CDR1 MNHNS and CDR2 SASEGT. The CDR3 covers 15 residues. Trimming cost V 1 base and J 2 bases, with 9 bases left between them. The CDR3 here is CASSEEDSPYNEQFF. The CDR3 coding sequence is TGTGCCAGCAGTGAAGAGGATTCCCCCTACAATGAGCAGTTCTTC.

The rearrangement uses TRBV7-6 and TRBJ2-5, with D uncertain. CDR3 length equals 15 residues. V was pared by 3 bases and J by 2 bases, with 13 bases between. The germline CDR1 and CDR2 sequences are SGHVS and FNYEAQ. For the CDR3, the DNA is TGTGCCAGCAGCTTGTCGGGTAGCAGACAAGAGACCCAGTACTTC. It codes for CASSLSGSRQETQYF.

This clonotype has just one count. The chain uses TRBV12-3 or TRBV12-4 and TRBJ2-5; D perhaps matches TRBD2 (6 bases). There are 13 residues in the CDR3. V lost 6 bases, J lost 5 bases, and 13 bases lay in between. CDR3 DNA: TGTGCCAGCAGCCCGCGGGACGAGGAGACCCAGTACTTC. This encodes CASSPRDEETQYF.

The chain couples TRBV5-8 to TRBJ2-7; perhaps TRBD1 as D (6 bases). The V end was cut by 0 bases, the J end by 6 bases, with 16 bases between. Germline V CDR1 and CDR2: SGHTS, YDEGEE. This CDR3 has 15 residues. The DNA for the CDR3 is TGTGCCAGCAGCTTGGCCTTCTGGCAGGGGAGCGAGCAGTACTTC. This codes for CASSLAFWQGSEQYF.

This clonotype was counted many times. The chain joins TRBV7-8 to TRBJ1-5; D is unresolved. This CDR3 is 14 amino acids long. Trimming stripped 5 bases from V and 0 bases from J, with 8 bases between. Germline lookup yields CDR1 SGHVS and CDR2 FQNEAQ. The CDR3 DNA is TGTGCCAGCAGCGTCGGGGTTAGCAATCAGCCCCAGCATTTT. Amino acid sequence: CASSVGVSNQPQHF.

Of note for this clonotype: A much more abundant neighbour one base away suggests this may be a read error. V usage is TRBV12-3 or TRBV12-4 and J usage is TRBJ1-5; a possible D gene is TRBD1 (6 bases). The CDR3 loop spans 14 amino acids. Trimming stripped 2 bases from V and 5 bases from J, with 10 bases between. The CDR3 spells CASSLRTDYQPQHF. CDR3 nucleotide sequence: TGTGCCAGCAGTTTAAGGACAGATTATCAGCCCCAGCATTTT.